Listed below are T cell receptor beta chains from one sample, sequenced in a study of T cell repertoires in cytomegalovirus infection. TCRdb passed the reads through MiXCR, listing each CDR3 protein once. The data show about a million distinct CDR3 sequences, with around 30% seen just once and 11% to 15% held by the top ten. Their antigens remain unidentified. The material was cultured CD8+ T cells from PBMCs, obtained from culture after CMV antigen stimulation. These receptors originate from a human donor in good health (CMV status not recorded). Some clones in this sample may be carry-over from other donors' samples. The CDR3 runs from the conserved cysteine through the conserved F or W. A D gene is named only where the DNA matches it firmly. Size is stated for part of the rows, as once, few or many counts, or as a class when the clone is expanded.

TRBJ2-5 | 13 | . | few | TRBV12-5 | CASGLGREETQYF | TGTGCTAGTGGTTTGGGCCGCGAAGAGACCCAGTACTTC
TRBJ2-7 | 15 | . | few | TRBV5-6 | CASSWLVGNSYEQYF | TGTGCCAGCAGCTGGCTCGTGGGGAACTCCTACGAGCAGTACTTC
TRBJ1-2 | 14 | TRBD1 | . | TRBV6-5 | CASSFQGVNYGYTF | TGTGCCAGCAGTTTTCAGGGGGTTAACTATGGCTACACCTTC
TRBJ2-6 | 11 | . | . | TRBV12-3/TRBV12-4 | CASNGANVLTF | TGTGCCAGCAATGGGGCCAACGTCCTGACTTTC
TRBJ2-3 | 12 | . | few | TRBV6-2/TRBV6-3 | CASSYLRGTQYF | TGTGCCAGCAGTTACCTCCGGGGGACGCAGTATTTT
TRBJ2-5 | 12 | . | . | TRBV7-9 | CASRADQETQYF | TGTGCCTCCCGGGCGGATCAAGAGACCCAGTACTTC
TRBJ2-3 | 15 | TRBD2 | few | TRBV10-3 | CAIRIAGLSGDTQYF | TGTGCCATCAGGATAGCGGGTCTGAGCGGGGATACGCAGTATTTT
TRBJ2-7 | 16 | TRBD2 | . | TRBV20-1 | CSARRTSGESSYEQYF | TGCAGTGCCAGGAGGACTAGCGGGGAAAGCTCCTACGAGCAGTACTTC
TRBJ1-2 | 14 | . | . | TRBV18 | CASSPLTDIYGYTF | TGTGCCAGCTCACCACTCACAGATATTTATGGCTACACCTTC
TRBJ1-2 | 17 | TRBD1 | few | TRBV7-9 | CASSLGDRVFLPYGYTF | TGTGCCAGCAGCTTAGGCGACAGGGTCTTCCTTCCCTATGGCTACACCTTC
TRBJ2-1 | 16 | TRBD2 | many | TRBV7-8 | CASSLELAGGPDEQFF | TGTGCCAGCAGCTTAGAACTAGCGGGGGGGCCGGATGAGCAGTTCTTC
TRBJ2-3 | 12 | . | . | TRBV24-1 | CATSDSRDTQYF | TGTGCCACCAGTGATTCCAGAGATACGCAGTATTTT
TRBJ2-5 | 17 | . | once | TRBV28 | CASSLLDEDGTKETQYF | TGTGCCAGCAGTTTGCTGGATGAAGACGGGACAAAAGAGACCCAGTACTTC
TRBJ1-4 | 15 | . | . | TRBV14 | CASSQMAGMEEKLFF | TGTGCCAGCAGCCAAATGGCGGGGATGGAGGAAAAACTGTTTTTT
TRBJ1-1 | 14 | . | . | TRBV7-9 | CASSPLTRDTEAFF | TGTGCCAGCAGCCCTCTCACCAGGGACACTGAAGCTTTCTTT
TRBJ2-1 | 13 | . | few | TRBV27 | CASGGLSVNEQFF | TGTGCCAGCGGGGGGCTTAGCGTTAATGAGCAGTTCTTC
TRBJ1-1 | 13 | . | few | TRBV6-2/TRBV6-3 | CASSYGGQTEAFF | TGTGCCAGCAGTTACGGGGGGCAGACTGAAGCTTTCTTT
TRBJ2-1 | 15 | TRBD1 | once | TRBV4-1 | CASSPRTGVFGEQFF | TGCGCCAGCAGCCCCCGGACAGGGGTTTTTGGTGAGCAGTTCTTC
TRBJ2-1 | 15 | . | . | TRBV20-1 | CSASRDTLPYNEQFF | TGCAGTGCTAGCCGAGACACCTTACCCTACAATGAGCAGTTCTTC
TRBJ2-5 | 14 | . | . | TRBV7-6 | CASSFDRIQETQYF | TGTGCCAGCAGCTTCGACAGGATCCAAGAGACCCAGTACTTC
TRBJ2-1 | 15 | TRBD2 | many | TRBV7-2 | CASSLDPAGSNEQFF | TGTGCCAGCAGCTTAGATCCAGCGGGGAGCAATGAGCAGTTCTTC
TRBJ2-5 | 14 | . | . | TRBV7-3 | CASSPTWSEETQYF | TGTGCCAGCAGCCCGACATGGTCCGAAGAGACCCAGTACTTC
TRBJ2-3 | 14 | TRBD2 | . | TRBV10-3 | CAISALADTDTQYF | TGTGCCATCAGTGCGCTAGCGGACACAGATACGCAGTATTTT
TRBJ2-2 | 14 | . | . | TRBV6-1 | CASRARGRTGELFF | TGTGCCAGCAGGGCCCGGGGGCGTACCGGGGAGCTGTTTTTT
TRBJ1-4 | 18 | . | many | TRBV7-2 | CASSLVPRVRRANEKLFF | TGTGCCAGCAGCTTAGTACCCAGGGTTAGAAGGGCTAATGAAAAACTGTTTTTT
TRBJ2-2 | 16 | TRBD1 | . | TRBV6-6 | CASTSPGQGYTGELFF | TGTGCCAGCACCTCGCCGGGACAGGGGTACACCGGGGAGCTGTTTTTT
TRBJ2-5 | 18 | . | . | TRBV4-1 | CASSQAPLAEGRQETQYF | TGCGCCAGCAGCCAAGCCCCTCTGGCTGAGGGGCGTCAAGAGACCCAGTACTTC
TRBJ2-7 | 15 | TRBD2 | few | TRBV7-2 | CASSPWTSGSYEQYF | TGTGCCAGCAGCCCCTGGACTAGCGGGTCCTACGAGCAGTACTTC
TRBJ2-1 | 17 | TRBD1 | many | TRBV6-1 | CASSEAPITGVGNEQFF | TGTGCCAGCAGTGAAGCCCCTATCACAGGGGTAGGTAATGAGCAGTTCTTC
TRBJ1-2 | 14 | . | . | TRBV4-1 | CASSQDSGFYGYTF | TGCGCCAGCAGCCAAGATAGTGGCTTCTATGGCTACACCTTC
TRBJ2-3 | 15 | TRBD2 | . | TRBV7-6 | CSSSLRGGSTDTQYF | TGTTCCAGCAGCTTACGGGGGGGTAGCACAGATACGCAGTATTTT
TRBJ2-1 | 12 | TRBD1 | few | TRBV27 | CASSDRVNEQFF | TGTGCCAGCAGTGACAGGGTTAATGAGCAGTTCTTC
TRBJ2-1 | 11 | . | . | TRBV20-1 | CSAGTYNEQFF | TGCAGTGCAGGGACCTACAATGAGCAGTTCTTC
TRBJ2-6 | 20 | TRBD2 | many | TRBV11-2 | CASSALGKLAGGLGANVLTF | TGTGCCAGCAGCGCCCTAGGCAAACTAGCGGGGGGGCTGGGGGCCAACGTCCTGACTTTC
TRBJ2-7 | 13 | . | many | TRBV12-3/TRBV12-4 | CASSLGGFYEQYF | TGTGCCAGCTCATTAGGAGGGTTCTACGAGCAGTACTTC
TRBJ2-5 | 17 | . | . | TRBV5-5 | CASSLLWSGTFQETQYF | TGTGCCAGCAGCTTGTTGTGGTCAGGGACCTTTCAAGAGACCCAGTACTTC
TRBJ1-2 | 15 | . | . | TRBV4-1 | CASSSFHRAQDGYTF | TGCGCCAGCAGCTCCTTCCACAGGGCTCAGGATGGCTACACCTTC
TRBJ2-6 | 16 | . | few | TRBV2 | CASSEQVSSGANVLTF | TGTGCCAGCAGTGAACAAGTTTCCTCTGGGGCCAACGTCCTGACTTTC
TRBJ2-1 | 16 | TRBD2 | few | TRBV6-5 | CASSSVGLAHYNEQFF | TGTGCCAGCAGTTCCGTCGGACTAGCGCACTACAATGAGCAGTTCTTC
TRBJ1-1 | 16 | TRBD1 | . | TRBV19 | CASSIDSDRVNTEAFF | TGTGCCAGTAGTATAGATAGTGACAGGGTGAACACTGAAGCTTTCTTT
TRBJ2-5 | 14 | TRBD2 | . | TRBV5-4 | CASQTSGGLETQYF | TGTGCCAGTCAGACTAGCGGGGGGTTAGAGACCCAGTACTTC
TRBJ2-5 | 14 | . | few | TRBV7-2 | CASSSPSQWETQYF | TGTGCCAGCAGCTCTCCCTCTCAATGGGAGACCCAGTACTTC
TRBJ2-3 | 14 | TRBD1 | few | TRBV6-5 | CASSYSTGSDTQYF | TGTGCCAGCAGTTACTCGACAGGGTCAGATACGCAGTATTTT
TRBJ1-5 | 15 | . | few | TRBV5-5 | CASSLGAGVKVPQHF | TGTGCCAGCAGCTTGGGAGCAGGGGTCAAGGTGCCCCAGCATTTT
TRBJ2-7 | 15 | . | few | TRBV19 | CASSIGTGPSYEQYF | TGTGCCAGTAGTATAGGGACCGGGCCCTCCTACGAGCAGTACTTC
TRBJ2-3 | 14 | . | few | TRBV12-3/TRBV12-4 | CASSFRGDTDTQYF | TGTGCCAGCAGTTTCCGCGGGGATACAGATACGCAGTATTTT
TRBJ2-5 | 14 | TRBD2 | many | TRBV7-2 | CASRRGGAQETQYF | TGTGCCAGCAGGCGCGGGGGGGCCCAAGAGACCCAGTACTTC
TRBJ1-2 | 12 | . | . | TRBV19 | CATGASNYGYTF | TGTGCCACTGGGGCCAGTAACTATGGCTACACCTTC
TRBJ2-7 | 14 | . | . | TRBV12-3/TRBV12-4 | CASTPVEGSYEQYF | TGTGCCAGCACCCCGGTGGAGGGATCCTACGAGCAGTACTTC
TRBJ2-2 | 16 | TRBD1 | . | TRBV11-2 | CASSSRQGLNTGELFF | TGTGCCAGCAGCTCTCGACAGGGATTAAACACCGGGGAGCTGTTTTTT
TRBJ1-2 | 13 | . | . | TRBV12-3/TRBV12-4 | CASSLTTAYGYTF | TGTGCCAGCAGCCTTACGACGGCCTATGGCTACACCTTC
TRBJ1-4 | 15 | . | many | TRBV7-6 | CASSLVGETLEKLFF | TGTGCCAGCAGCTTAGTGGGAGAGACTTTGGAAAAACTGTTTTTT
TRBJ1-4 | 14 | . | few | TRBV7-6 | CASSSRGTNEKLFF | TGTGCCAGCAGCTCCAGGGGAACTAATGAAAAACTGTTTTTT
TRBJ1-6 | 11 | . | . | TRBV6-6 | CASSIRATLHF | TGTGCCAGCAGCATTAGGGCGACCCTCCACTTT
TRBJ2-1 | 16 | TRBD2 | . | TRBV5-1 | CASSLQRGGSYNEQFF | TGCGCCAGCAGCTTACAGCGGGGGGGCTCCTACAATGAGCAGTTCTTC
TRBJ1-5 | 15 | . | . | TRBV5-6 | CASMKGGMVNQPQHF | TGTGCCAGCATGAAGGGGGGGATGGTAAATCAGCCCCAGCATTTT